This T cell receptor (beta chain) comes out of a study of T cells in localized non-small cell lung cancer. Produced via immunoSEQ multiplex PCR; TCRdb's table is partial and in-frame only. Of tens of thousands of clones listed, approximately 88% are singletons. This clone is a singleton in its sample. Germline-derived CDR1 and CDR2 are SNHLY and FYNNEI. V gave up 7 bases and J gave up 7 bases; unmatched junction bases: 8. The CDR3 is 15 residues long. The TCR sequence derives from a female donor at least 60 years old with stage I lung adenocarcinoma. Sequenced material: peripheral blood, taken before any cancer treatment. The chain is built from TRBV2 and TRBJ2-2; TRBD1 matches at 11 bases. The CDR3 region is CASKGQGALVGELFF. Here the CDR3 DNA reads TGTGCCAGCAAAGGACAGGGGGCCTTGGTCGGGGAGCTGTTTTTT.